This T cell receptor beta chain was recorded in a study of identical twins. General study findings and limits: Weaker excess sharing between twins was seen in beta out-of-frame sequences.

A note on this clonotype: Its antigen is unknown.

TCRdb re-derived calls from the 5' RACE reads in MiXCR, one entry per CDR3 protein. The sample gives 450,000 to 650,000 distinct CDR3 sequences, more than 9% of which show up once; under 3% is in the top ten. Losses at the gene ends were 8 bases for V and 4 bases for J; bases not matched to a gene: 18. In germline, CDR1 is DFQATT, CDR2 SNEGSKA (reference sequence). This CDR3 region has 17 residues. These data were likewise used in another study, on yellow fever vaccine responses in identical twins.

The sequencing input was PBMCs. The V call is TRBV20-1, the J call TRBJ2-1; 9 bases are shared with TRBD2. The receptor was derived from a woman aged 18 to 35 in good health. The CDR3 protein is CSTTATLSGSLYNEQFF. CDR3 nucleotide sequence: TGCAGTACAACAGCTACTCTTAGCGGGAGTTTATACAATGAGCAGTTCTTC.